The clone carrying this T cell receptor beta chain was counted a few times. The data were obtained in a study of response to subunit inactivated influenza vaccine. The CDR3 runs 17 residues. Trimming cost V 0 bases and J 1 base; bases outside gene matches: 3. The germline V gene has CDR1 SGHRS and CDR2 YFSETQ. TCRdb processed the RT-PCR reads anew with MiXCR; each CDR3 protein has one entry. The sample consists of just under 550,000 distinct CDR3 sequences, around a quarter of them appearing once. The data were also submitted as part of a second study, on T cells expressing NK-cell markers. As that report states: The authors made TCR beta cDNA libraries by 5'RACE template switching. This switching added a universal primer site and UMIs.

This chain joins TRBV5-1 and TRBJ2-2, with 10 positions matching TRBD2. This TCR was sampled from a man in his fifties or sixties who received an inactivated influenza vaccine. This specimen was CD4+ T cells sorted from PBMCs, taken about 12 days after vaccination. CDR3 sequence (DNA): TGCGCCAGCAGCTTGGCATCTAGCGGGGGGAACACCGGGGAGCTGTTTTTT. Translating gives CASSLASSGGNTGELFF.